These 27 T cell receptor beta chains share one sample of origin, sequenced in a study of blood T cells in healthy people across ages. The authors ran a second PCR of roughly 6 to 11 cycles using a sample-barcoded 5' primer and a J-beta primer mix. TCRdb fed the 5' RACE reads into MiXCR, producing one record per CDR3 protein. In the table there are about 290,000 distinct CDR3 sequences, roughly 27% of which are singletons. The specimen was blood. These receptors all stem from a woman aged 70-85 years in good health.

This clonotype occurred many times. The V and J genes are TRBV2 and TRBJ2-5, with TRBD2 matching over 7 bases. TRBJ2-7 matches the DNA end more closely, so the J call is doubtful. CDR3 size: 13 residues. The germline V gene has CDR1 SNHLY and CDR2 FYNNEI. In DNA form, the CDR3 reads TGTGCCACCACACGGGAGGATTCTTACGAGCAGTACTTC. Translating it yields CATTREDSYEQYF.

This clonotype has more than one count but fewer than ten. The J gene is TRBJ2-7, the V gene TRBV11-2; D may be TRBD2 (6 bases). Germline loops: CDR1 SGHAT, CDR2 FQNNGV. The V end lost 0 bases, the J end lost 2 bases, and 14 bases lay between the germline ends. There are 16 residues in the CDR3. Here the CDR3 DNA reads TGTGCCAGCAGCTTAGAAGGCGATAGCGGACCCTACGAGCAGTACTTC. As protein: CASSLEGDSGPYEQYF.

This clonotype has just a few counts. V usage is TRBV5-1 and J usage is TRBJ2-5; D is uncertain. The J call may be faulty, since TRBJ2-1 better matches the DNA end. CDR1 and CDR2 from the germline V gene are SGHRS and YFSETQ. The CDR3 has 15 residues. The CDR3 DNA is TGCGCCAGCAGCTTGTATCCTCTGGAGAGCAATGAGCAGTTCTTC. Protein product: CASSLYPLESNEQFF.

This clonotype occurred many times. The rearrangement joins TRBV11-2 to TRBJ2-2; D is ambiguous. CDR3 size: 13 residues. Germline CDR1 and CDR2: SGHAT and FQNNGV. V gave up 0 bases and J gave up 5 bases, with 4 bases separating them. In nucleotides, the CDR3 is TGTGCCAGCAGCTTAGATGGGACCGGGGAGCTGTTTTTT. Translated: CASSLDGTGELFF.

The rearrangement links TRBV29-1 to TRBJ2-7; no clear D gene. This CDR3 contains 13 residues. Trimming removed 0 bases at V and 0 bases at J, with 6 bases between. Looked up from germline, CDR1 is SQVTM and CDR2 is ANQGSEA. CDR3 nucleotides: TGCAGCGTTGAAGACAGGTCCTCCTACGAGCAGTACTTC. It yields the protein CSVEDRSSYEQYF.

This chain connects TRBV12-3 or TRBV12-4 to TRBJ2-3; possibly TRBD1 for D (5 bases). This CDR3 spans 12 amino acids. V lost 7 bases to trimming and J lost 2 bases, with 7 bases between them. The CDR3 coding sequence is TGTGCCAGCAAAGGGGACACAGATACGCAGTATTTT. This sequence encodes CASKGDTDTQYF.

This clonotype came up a few times. The chain couples TRBV6-5 to TRBJ1-2; TRBD1 agrees at 7 bases. CDR1 is MNHEY, CDR2 SVGAGI, per germline. V lost 2 bases to trimming and J lost 6 bases; unmatched junction nucleotides: 0. The CDR3 covers 12 residues. CDR3 nucleotides: TGTGCCAGCAGTTACACAGGGGATGGCTACACCTTC. It translates to CASSYTGDGYTF.

This clonotype was detected only a few times. The V gene is TRBV20-1, the J gene TRBJ2-5; no firm D call. The end of the DNA fits TRBJ2-7 better, so the J call may be wrong. The germline V gene encodes CDR1 DFQATT and CDR2 SNEGSKA (reference sequence). The CDR3 has 12 residues. The CDR3 DNA sequence: TGCAGTGCTACTAGGGCGAGCGACGAGCAGTACTTC. Translation gives CSATRASDEQYF.

This clonotype was seen only a few times. J is TRBJ1-2 and V is TRBV6-5, with TRBD1 matching 9 bases. The length of the CDR3 is 14 residues. In germline, CDR1 is MNHEY, CDR2 SVGAGI. The V and J ends lost 6 bases and 8 bases, in that order; junction bases with no gene match: 10. The CDR3 region has the DNA TGTGCCAGCAGCCCCTCGGGGACAGGGAACGGCTACACCTTC. It codes for CASSPSGTGNGYTF.

V gene TRBV20-1 combines with J gene TRBJ2-7, with 7 bases aligning to TRBD1. V was clipped by 6 bases and J by 4 bases; unmatched bases: 15. The CDR3 runs 15 residues. Germline V gene data show CDR1 as DFQATT and CDR2 as SNEGSKA (reference sequence). The CDR3 loop is CSAPTPDRENYEQYF. Written as DNA, the CDR3 is TGCAGTGCGCCAACCCCTGACAGGGAGAATTACGAGCAGTACTTC.

The rearrangement uses TRBV6-1 and TRBJ1-5; D is unresolved. Trimming cost V 1 base and J 2 bases, with 12 bases left between them. Per germline, CDR1 MNHNS and CDR2 SASEGT. The CDR3 runs 16 residues. The chain's CDR3 is CASSEEGSFGNQPQHF. CDR3 bases: TGTGCCAGCAGTGAAGAGGGCAGCTTCGGCAATCAGCCCCAGCATTTT.

The sample holds a few counts of this clonotype. The V and J genes are TRBV4-1 and TRBJ2-5, with TRBD2 matching over 11 bases. Matching the DNA end better, TRBJ2-1 makes the J call doubtful. The CDR3 runs to 15 residues. Germline CDR1 reads MGHRA; CDR2 reads YSYEKL. DNA of the CDR3: TGCGCCAGCAGCCAAGAAGGTACTAGCGGGAGCAAGCAGTTCTTC. This sequence encodes CASSQEGTSGSKQFF.

The rearrangement joins TRBV2 to TRBJ2-3, with TRBD2 matching over 8 bases. Germline CDR1 SNHLY, CDR2 FYNNEI. After removal of 9 bases from V and 4 bases from J, the junction contained 6 bases not matched to a gene. The CDR3 is 13 amino acids. The CDR3, as DNA: TGTGCCAGAAGTAGCGGGACGGCAGATACGCAGTATTTT. This codes for CARSSGTADTQYF.

This clonotype appeared a few times. The chain uses TRBV5-1 and TRBJ2-5; D is unclear. CDR1 and CDR2 from the germline V gene are SGHRS and YFSETQ. Trimming took off 6 bases at V and 3 bases at J, with 21 bases between the two ends. This CDR3 is 16 amino acids long. The CDR3 loop is CASKSTPGSLKETQYF. The CDR3 DNA follows: TGCGCCAGCAAGAGTACTCCCGGATCGCTGAAAGAGACCCAGTACTTC.

The chain uses TRBV7-2 and TRBJ1-4; 7 bases are a match to TRBD1. There are 15 residues in the CDR3. J gave up 8 bases and V 5 bases, and 11 bases lay outside the gene matches. CDR1 is SGHTA and CDR2 is FQGNSA in the germline V gene. CDR3 in amino acids: CASSRGGELEEKLFF. The CDR3 region has the DNA TGTGCCAGCAGCAGAGGGGGCGAATTGGAGGAAAAACTGTTTTTT.

The chain recombines TRBV7-2 with TRBJ2-5, with 12 bases identical to TRBD2. Trimming at V came to 4 bases and at J to 4 bases, leaving 4 bases not matched to a gene. CDR1 SGHTA and CDR2 FQGNSA come from the germline V gene. This CDR3 is 15 amino acids long. The CDR3 loop reads CASSSKTSGRETQYF. The CDR3 DNA sequence: TGTGCCAGCAGCTCCAAGACTAGCGGGAGAGAGACCCAGTACTTC.

The V and J genes are TRBV7-2 and TRBJ2-3; 8 bases line up with TRBD2. Germline V lookup: CDR1 SGHTA, CDR2 FQGNSA. This CDR3 spans 15 amino acids. Trimming took 2 bases from V and 5 from J; bases not matched to a gene: 6. CDR3 in DNA: TGTGCCAGCAGCTTATCCCCCCTAGCGGGAGATACGCAGTATTTT. Protein sequence: CASSLSPLAGDTQYF.

Details on this clonotype: The CDR3 does not end in the conserved phenylalanine or tryptophan, so this is likely a read error. Because the CDR3's place on the DNA is in doubt, the DNA is left out and the CDR3 is given as listed by TCRdb. The rearrangement uses TRBV29-1 and TRBJ2-1; the listed D gene, TRBD2, was not tested against the DNA. The CDR3 length equals 14 residues, ends included. The V gene's germline CDR1 is SQVTM and CDR2 ANQGSEA. The CDR3 region is CSVEVGLAGGSRGL.

The chain couples TRBV28 to TRBJ2-2; TRBD2 matches 12 bases. The V gene's germline CDR1 is MDHEN and CDR2 SYDVKM. The length of the CDR3 is 16 residues. V shed 5 bases and J 7 bases; nucleotides not matched to a gene: 8. In DNA form, the CDR3 reads TGTGCCAGCAGTCCACGACTAGCGGGAGTCTTCGGGGAGCTGTTTTTT. Its protein product is CASSPRLAGVFGELFF.

There are a few counts of this clonotype. As DNA, the CDR3 is TGCGCCAGCAGGAGTCAAGGGACAGGAGGAGAAAAACTGTTTTTT. It is translated as CASRSQGTGGEKLFF. The rearrangement joins TRBV5-1 to TRBJ1-4, with 8 nucleotides matching TRBD1. V trimming: 5 bases; J trimming: 8 bases; junction bases outside the gene matches: 11. This CDR3 region has 15 residues. Germline V gene data show CDR1 as SGHRS and CDR2 as YFSETQ.

This clonotype was picked up one time. The CDR3: CASSKTSGRRETQYF. The DNA for the CDR3 is TGTGCCAGCAGTAAGACTAGCGGGAGGCGGGAGACCCAGTACTTC. V and J are TRBV2 and TRBJ2-1; 13 bases map to TRBD2. The tail of the sequence fits TRBJ2-5 better, so the J call may be wrong. CDR1 is SNHLY and CDR2 is FYNNEI in the germline V gene. The CDR3 contains 15 residues.

The sample holds a few counts of this clonotype. This chain uses TRBV7-2 with TRBJ1-2; no clear D. Looked up from germline, CDR1 is SGHTA and CDR2 is FQGNSA. The CDR3 sequence is 14 residues long. Trimming left V 2 bases short and J 3 bases short, with 10 bases between. The CDR3 protein is CASSLTTVDYGYTF. The CDR3 bases are TGTGCCAGCAGCTTAACCACGGTGGACTATGGCTACACCTTC.

V usage is TRBV28 and J usage is TRBJ2-7, with D possibly matching TRBD1 (5 bases). Germline CDR1 is MDHEN and CDR2 is SYDVKM. This CDR3 has 14 amino acids. With 7 bases removed from V and 1 base from J, the gap between germline ends came to 14 bases. The CDR3 nucleotides read TGTGCCAGCAATACCGTCAGGGTTTCCTACGAGCAGTACTTC. Encoded protein: CASNTVRVSYEQYF.

A note on this clonotype: An end of the junction differs from the germline gene, which may be a read error. V gene TRBV7-7 combines with J gene TRBJ2-5; 7 bases agree with TRBD1. The CDR3 has 16 residues. Germline V CDR1 and CDR2: SSHAT, FNYEAQ (reference sequence). The CDR3 region is CASSATTGEPQETQYF. As DNA, the CDR3 is TGTGCTAGCAGCGCAACTACAGGGGAGCCTCAAGAGACCCAGTACTTC.

This clonotype was seen a handful of times. This sequence joins TRBV18 and TRBJ2-1; D not certain. The CDR3 is 12 residues long. V was clipped by 6 bases and J by 6 bases, with 9 bases between them. The germline V gene has CDR1 KGHSH and CDR2 LQKENI. The CDR3 bases are TGTGCCAGCTCGGAAGTGGGCAATGAGCAGTTCTTC. It encodes CASSEVGNEQFF.

The table lists this clonotype with a few counts. This sequence joins TRBV20-1 and TRBJ1-1, with D tentatively TRBD1 (5 bases). CDR3 size: 14 residues. V dropped 6 bases and J dropped 4 bases, with 18 bases sitting between them. Germline values: CDR1 DFQATT, CDR2 SNEGSKA (reference sequence). This chain's CDR3 is CSAEQVGRATEAFF. CDR3 nucleotide sequence: TGCAGTGCCGAACAGGTGGGCAGGGCCACTGAAGCTTTCTTT.

The CDR3 DNA is TGCAGTGCCAAGGCGGCTAGTCTCTACAATGAGCAGTTCTTC. This translates into CSAKAASLYNEQFF. The gene calls are TRBV20-1 and TRBJ2-1; D is unresolved. The germline V gene has CDR1 DFQATT and CDR2 SNEGSKA (reference sequence). The CDR3 is 14 amino acids. Between the trimmed V and J ends, which lost 6 bases and 3 bases, there was a span of 15 bases.